One and the same sample provided the 6 T cell receptor beta chains below, sequenced in a study of blood T cell repertoires in COVID-19. Assay: immunoSEQ multiplex PCR; the TCRdb copy retains only in-frame clones and omits some. The repertoire holds about 100,000 clones, with more than 75% as singletons. Input material: peripheral blood. Receptors were obtained from a man aged 30 to 45 in a cohort sampled during active COVID-19.

This clone has just one count. The chain couples TRBV2 to TRBJ1-4; D is perhaps TRBD1 (5 bases). CDR3 length equals 15 residues. Germline V gene data show CDR1 as SNHLY and CDR2 as FYNNEI. The ends were cut back, 4 bases at V and 8 bases at J, with 17 bases in the middle. Here the CDR3 reads CASSGWAGTGEKLFF. In DNA, the CDR3 is TGTGCCAGCAGTGGGTGGGCGGGGACTGGGGAAAAACTGTTTTTT.

This clone has just a few counts. The chain recombines TRBV4-1 with TRBJ1-6; 10 bases map to TRBD1. The V gene end was trimmed by 1 base and the J gene end by 9 bases; junction bases not matched to a gene: 9. The CDR3 spans 17 residues. Germline CDR1 is MGHRA and CDR2 is YSYEKL. The CDR3 DNA reads TGCGCCAGCAGCCAAGCTCCAGGGACAGGGGTTAGTTCACCCCTCCACTTT. Encoded protein: CASSQAPGTGVSSPLHF.

The count of this clone is one. The chain employs TRBV4-3 and TRBJ2-7; 7 nucleotides align to TRBD2. Germline V gene sequence: CDR1 LGHNA, CDR2 YSLEER. This CDR3 spans 17 amino acids. The J segment lost 2 bases and the V segment lost 0 bases, leaving 10 bases of the junction unmatched. Here the CDR3 DNA reads TGCGCCAGCAGCCAAGATTCGGCGGGACTATCCACCTACGAGCAGTACTTC. It yields the protein CASSQDSAGLSTYEQYF.

The chain joins TRBV9 to TRBJ2-3; D ambiguous. This CDR3 is 11 amino acids long. V lost 2 bases to trimming and J lost 7 bases, with 5 bases between them. Germline CDR1 is SGDLS and CDR2 is YYNGEE. In DNA form, the CDR3 reads TGTGCCAGCAGCGTTGACTATACGCAGTATTTT. Residues: CASSVDYTQYF.

This rearrangement joins TRBV11-2 to TRBJ2-5; D call uncertain. CDR1 and CDR2 (germline): SGHAT, FQNNGV. The CDR3 consists of 14 residues. V was clipped by 1 base and J by 3 bases, with 9 bases between them. CDR3 DNA: TGTGCCAGCAGCTTAGGAACGGTGGAAGAGACCCAGTACTTC. This codes for CASSLGTVEETQYF. Full variable domain (outside the CDR3, taken from reference TRBV11-2 and TRBJ2-5): EAGVAQSPRYKIIEKRQSVAFWCNPISGHATLYWYQQILGQGPKLLIQFQNNGVVDDSQLPKDRFSAERLKGVDSTLKIQPAKLEDSAVYLCASSLGTVEETQYFGPGTRLLVL.

The chain employs TRBV7-9 and TRBJ2-6, with D perhaps matching TRBD1 (5 bases). CDR3 length: 15 residues. Trimming stripped 3 bases from V and 0 bases from J, with 6 bases between. CDR1 and CDR2 from the germline V gene are SEHNR and FQNEAQ (reference sequence). The CDR3 region has the DNA TGTGCCAGCAGCTTCAGGGCCTCTGGGGCCAACGTCCTGACTTTC. It specifies CASSFRASGANVLTF.